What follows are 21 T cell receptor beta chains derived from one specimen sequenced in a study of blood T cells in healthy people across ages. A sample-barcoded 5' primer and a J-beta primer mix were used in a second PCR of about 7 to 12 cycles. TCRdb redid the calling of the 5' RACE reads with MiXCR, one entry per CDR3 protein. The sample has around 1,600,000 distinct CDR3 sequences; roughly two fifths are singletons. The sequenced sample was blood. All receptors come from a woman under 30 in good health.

DNA of the CDR3: TGTGCCAGCAGCCAAACTAGCGGCGACGCCTACAATGAGCAGTTCTTC. Amino acid sequence: CASSQTSGDAYNEQFF. The chain joins TRBV4-2 to TRBJ2-1, with 8 bases matching TRBD2. The CDR3 runs 16 residues. Losses at the gene ends were 2 bases for V and 2 bases for J; bases not matched to a gene: 5. Germline V CDR1 and CDR2: LGHNA, YNFKEQ.

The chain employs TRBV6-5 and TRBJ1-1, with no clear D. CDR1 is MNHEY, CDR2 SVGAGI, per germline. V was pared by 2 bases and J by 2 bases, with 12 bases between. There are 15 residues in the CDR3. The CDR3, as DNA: TGTGCCAGCAGTTACCTCAGCGAGTATAACACTGAAGCTTTCTTT. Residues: CASSYLSEYNTEAFF.

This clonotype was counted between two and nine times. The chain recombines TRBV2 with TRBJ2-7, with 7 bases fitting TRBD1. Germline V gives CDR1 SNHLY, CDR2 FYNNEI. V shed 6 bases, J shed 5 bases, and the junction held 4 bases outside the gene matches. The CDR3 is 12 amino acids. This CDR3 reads CASRNRGHEQYF. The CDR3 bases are TGTGCCAGCAGAAACAGGGGCCACGAGCAGTACTTC.

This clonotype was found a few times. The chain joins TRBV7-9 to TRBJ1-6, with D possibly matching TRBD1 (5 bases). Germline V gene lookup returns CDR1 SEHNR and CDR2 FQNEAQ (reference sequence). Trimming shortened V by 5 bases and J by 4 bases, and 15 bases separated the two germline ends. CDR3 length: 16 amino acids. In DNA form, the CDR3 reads TGTGCCAGCAGCCGCTGGGCAGGGTCGTATAATTCACCCCTCCACTTT. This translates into CASSRWAGSYNSPLHF.

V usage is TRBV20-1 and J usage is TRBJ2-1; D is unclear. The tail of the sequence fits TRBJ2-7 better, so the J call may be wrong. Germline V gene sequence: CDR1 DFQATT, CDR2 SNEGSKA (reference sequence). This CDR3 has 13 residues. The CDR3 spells CSAIVGSYNEQYF. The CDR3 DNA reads TGCAGTGCCATAGTAGGCTCCTACAATGAGCAGTACTTC.

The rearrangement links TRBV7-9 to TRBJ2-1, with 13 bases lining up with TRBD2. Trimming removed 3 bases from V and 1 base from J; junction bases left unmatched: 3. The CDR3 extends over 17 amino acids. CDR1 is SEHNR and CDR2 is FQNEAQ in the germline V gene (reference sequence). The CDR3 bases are TGTGCCAGCAGCTTGACTAGCGGGGGGCATTCCTACAATGAGCAGTTCTTC. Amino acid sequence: CASSLTSGGHSYNEQFF.

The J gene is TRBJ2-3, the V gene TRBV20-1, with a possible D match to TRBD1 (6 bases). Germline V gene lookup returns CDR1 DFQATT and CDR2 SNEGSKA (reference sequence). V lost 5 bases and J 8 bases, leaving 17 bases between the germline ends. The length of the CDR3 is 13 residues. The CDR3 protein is CSALQGWVSTQYF. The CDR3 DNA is TGCAGTGCTCTACAGGGTTGGGTGAGTACGCAGTATTTT.

DNA of the CDR3: TGTGCCAGCGGTGGGACATTAGTCTACAATGAGCAGTTCTTC. Its protein is CASGGTLVYNEQFF. V gene TRBV2 combines with J gene TRBJ2-1, with D perhaps TRBD1 (6 bases). Trimming took off 8 bases at V and 3 bases at J, with 14 bases between the two ends. The CDR3 has 14 residues. The germline gives CDR1 SNHLY, CDR2 FYNNEI.

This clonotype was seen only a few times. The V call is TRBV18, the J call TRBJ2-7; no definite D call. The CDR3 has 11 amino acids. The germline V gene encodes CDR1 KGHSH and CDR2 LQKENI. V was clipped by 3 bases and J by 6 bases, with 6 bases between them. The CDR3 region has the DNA TGTGCCAGCTCACCGCAAATCGAGCAGTACTTC. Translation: CASSPQIEQYF.

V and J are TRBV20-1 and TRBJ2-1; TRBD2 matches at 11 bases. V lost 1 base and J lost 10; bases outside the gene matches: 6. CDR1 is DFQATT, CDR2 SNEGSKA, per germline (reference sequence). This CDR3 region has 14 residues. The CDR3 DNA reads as TGCAGTGCTAGAGGGCTAGCGGGAGGTCGGGAGCAGTTCTTC. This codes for CSARGLAGGREQFF.

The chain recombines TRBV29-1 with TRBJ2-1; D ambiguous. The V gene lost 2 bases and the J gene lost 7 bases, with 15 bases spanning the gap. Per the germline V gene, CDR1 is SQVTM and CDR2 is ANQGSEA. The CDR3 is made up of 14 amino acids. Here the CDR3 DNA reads TGCAGCGTTGAATTGGCGGTAGGATGGAATGAGCAGTTCTTC. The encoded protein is CSVELAVGWNEQFF.

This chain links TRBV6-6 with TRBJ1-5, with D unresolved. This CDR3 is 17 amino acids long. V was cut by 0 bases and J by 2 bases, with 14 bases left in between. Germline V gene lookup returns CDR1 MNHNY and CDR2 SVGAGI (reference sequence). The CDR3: CASSYSFARDRNQPQHF. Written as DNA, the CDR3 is TGTGCCAGCAGTTACTCCTTTGCGAGGGATCGCAATCAGCCCCAGCATTTT.

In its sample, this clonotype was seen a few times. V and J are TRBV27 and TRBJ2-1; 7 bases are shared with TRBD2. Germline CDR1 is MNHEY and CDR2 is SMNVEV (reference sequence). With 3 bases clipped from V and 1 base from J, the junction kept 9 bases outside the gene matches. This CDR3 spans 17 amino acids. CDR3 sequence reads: CASSLRGRAGSYNEQFF. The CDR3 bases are TGTGCCAGCAGTTTGCGTGGGAGGGCCGGATCCTACAATGAGCAGTTCTTC.

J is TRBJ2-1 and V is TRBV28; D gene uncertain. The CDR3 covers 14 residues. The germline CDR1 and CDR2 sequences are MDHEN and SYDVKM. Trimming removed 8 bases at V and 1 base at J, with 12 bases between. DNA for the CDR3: TGTGCCAGCCGGTACGCGGTTTCCTACAATGAGCAGTTCTTC. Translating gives CASRYAVSYNEQFF.

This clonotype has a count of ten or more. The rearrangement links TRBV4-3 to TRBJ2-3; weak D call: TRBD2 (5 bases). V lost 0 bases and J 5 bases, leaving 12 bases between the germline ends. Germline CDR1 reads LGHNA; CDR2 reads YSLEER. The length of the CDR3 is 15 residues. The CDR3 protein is CASSQDEAAGDTQYF. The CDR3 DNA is TGCGCCAGCAGCCAAGATGAGGCGGCGGGAGATACGCAGTATTTT.

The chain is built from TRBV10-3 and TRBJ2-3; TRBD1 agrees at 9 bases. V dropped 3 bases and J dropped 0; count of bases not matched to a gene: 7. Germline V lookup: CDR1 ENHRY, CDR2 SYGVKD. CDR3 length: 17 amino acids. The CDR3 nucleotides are TGTGCCATCAGTGATTTCACCGGACAGGGGAGCACAGATACGCAGTATTTT. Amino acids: CAISDFTGQGSTDTQYF.

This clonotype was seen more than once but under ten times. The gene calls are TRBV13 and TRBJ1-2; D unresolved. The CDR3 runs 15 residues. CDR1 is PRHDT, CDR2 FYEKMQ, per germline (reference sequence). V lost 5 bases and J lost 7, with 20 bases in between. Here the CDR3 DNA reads TGTGCCAGCAGCCCAGGCCGTCCTTCGGGTTTTGGCTACACCTTC. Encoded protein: CASSPGRPSGFGYTF.

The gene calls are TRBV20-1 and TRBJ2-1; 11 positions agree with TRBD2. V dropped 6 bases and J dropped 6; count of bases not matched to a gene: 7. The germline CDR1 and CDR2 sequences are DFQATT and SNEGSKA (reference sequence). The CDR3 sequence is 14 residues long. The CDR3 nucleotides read TGCAGTGCAATCACTAGCGGGAGTACCAATGAGCAGTTCTTC. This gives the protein CSAITSGSTNEQFF.

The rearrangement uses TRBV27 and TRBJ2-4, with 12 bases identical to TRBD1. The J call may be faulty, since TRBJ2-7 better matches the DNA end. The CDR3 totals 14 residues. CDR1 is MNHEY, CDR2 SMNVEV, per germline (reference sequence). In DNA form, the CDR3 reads TGTGCCAGCAATCCGGGACAGGGGGCTTTCGAGCAGTACTTC. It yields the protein CASNPGQGAFEQYF.

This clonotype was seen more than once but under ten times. The CDR3: CASSQEPAGGFNEQFF. The DNA for the CDR3 is TGTGCCAGCAGCCAAGAACCAGCGGGGGGGTTCAATGAGCAGTTCTTC. The V gene is TRBV3-1, the J gene TRBJ2-1; 10 bases are shared with TRBD2. The V segment lost 0 bases and the J segment 6 bases; nucleotides outside the gene matches: 5. CDR1 and CDR2 from the germline V gene are LGHDT and YNNKEL (reference sequence). This CDR3 has 16 amino acids.

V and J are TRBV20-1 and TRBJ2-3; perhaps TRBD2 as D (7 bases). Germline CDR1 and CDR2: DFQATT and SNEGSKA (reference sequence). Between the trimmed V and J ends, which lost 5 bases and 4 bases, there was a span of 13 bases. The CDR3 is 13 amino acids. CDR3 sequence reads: CSAGGGAADTQYF. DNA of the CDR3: TGCAGTGCTGGTGGGGGGGCTGCAGATACGCAGTATTTT.